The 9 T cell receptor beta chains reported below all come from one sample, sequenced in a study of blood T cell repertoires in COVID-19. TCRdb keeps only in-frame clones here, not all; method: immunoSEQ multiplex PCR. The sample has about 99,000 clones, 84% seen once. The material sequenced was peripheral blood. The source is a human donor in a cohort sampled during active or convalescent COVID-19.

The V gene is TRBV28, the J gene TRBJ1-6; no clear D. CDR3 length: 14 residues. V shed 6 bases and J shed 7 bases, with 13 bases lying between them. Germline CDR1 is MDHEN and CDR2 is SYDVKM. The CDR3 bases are TGTGCCAGCAGCCGGAGGACGGAAAATTCACCCCTCCACTTT. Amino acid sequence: CASSRRTENSPLHF.

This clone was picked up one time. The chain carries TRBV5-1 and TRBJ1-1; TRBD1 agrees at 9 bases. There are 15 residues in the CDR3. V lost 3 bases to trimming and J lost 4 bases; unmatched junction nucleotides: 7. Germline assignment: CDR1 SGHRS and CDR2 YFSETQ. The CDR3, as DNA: TGCGCCAGCAGCTCTCGGACAGGGGTGGGCACTGAAGCTTTCTTT. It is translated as CASSSRTGVGTEAFF.

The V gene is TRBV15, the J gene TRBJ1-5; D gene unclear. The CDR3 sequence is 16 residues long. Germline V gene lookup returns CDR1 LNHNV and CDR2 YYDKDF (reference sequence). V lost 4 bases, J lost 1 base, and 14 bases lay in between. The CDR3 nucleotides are TGTGCCACCAGCAAAGCTGGTCCGGGAAGCAATCAGCCCCAGCATTTT. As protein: CATSKAGPGSNQPQHF. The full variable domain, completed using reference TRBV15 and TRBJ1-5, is DAMVIQNPRYQVTQFGKPVTLSCSQTLNHNVMYWYQQKSSQAPKLLFHYYDKDFNNEADTPDNFQSRRPNTSFCFLDIRSPGLGDTAMYLCATSKAGPGSNQPQHFGDGTRLSIL.

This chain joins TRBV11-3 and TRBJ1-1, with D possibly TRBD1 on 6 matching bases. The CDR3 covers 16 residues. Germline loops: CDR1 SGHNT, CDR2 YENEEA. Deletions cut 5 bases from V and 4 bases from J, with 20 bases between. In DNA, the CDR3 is TGTGCCAGCAGCCCATCACGCGCAGGGGCCAGCACTGAAGCTTTCTTT. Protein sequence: CASSPSRAGASTEAFF. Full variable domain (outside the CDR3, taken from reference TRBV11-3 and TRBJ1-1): EAGVVQSPRYKIIEKKQPVAFWCNPISGHNTLYWYLQNLGQGPELLIRYENEEAVDDSQLPKDRFSAERLKGVDSTLKIQPAELGDSAVYLCASSPSRAGASTEAFFGQGTRLTVV.

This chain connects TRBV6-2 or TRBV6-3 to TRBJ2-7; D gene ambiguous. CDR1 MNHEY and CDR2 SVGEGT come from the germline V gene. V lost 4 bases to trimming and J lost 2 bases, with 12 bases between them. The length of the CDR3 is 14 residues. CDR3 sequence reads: CASSLALPTYEQYF. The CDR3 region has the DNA TGTGCCAGCAGTTTAGCACTGCCTACCTACGAGCAGTACTTC.

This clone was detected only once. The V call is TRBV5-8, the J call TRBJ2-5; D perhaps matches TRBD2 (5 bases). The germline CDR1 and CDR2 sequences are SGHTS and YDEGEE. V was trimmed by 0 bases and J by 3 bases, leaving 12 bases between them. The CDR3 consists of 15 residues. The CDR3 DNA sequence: TGTGCCAGCAGCTTGGGTGTAGGGCGGGAAGAGACCCAGTACTTC. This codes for CASSLGVGREETQYF.

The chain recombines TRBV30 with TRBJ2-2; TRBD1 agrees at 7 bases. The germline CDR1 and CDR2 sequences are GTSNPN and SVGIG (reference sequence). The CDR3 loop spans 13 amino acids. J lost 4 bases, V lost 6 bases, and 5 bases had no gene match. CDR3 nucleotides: TGTGCCTGTTCGGGACAGATCACCGGGGAGCTGTTTTTT. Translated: CACSGQITGELFF.

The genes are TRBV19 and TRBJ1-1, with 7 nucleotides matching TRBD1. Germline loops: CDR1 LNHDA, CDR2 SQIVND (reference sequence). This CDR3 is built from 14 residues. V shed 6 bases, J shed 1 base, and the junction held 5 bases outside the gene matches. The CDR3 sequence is CASSPGQANTEAFF. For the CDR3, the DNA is TGTGCCAGTAGCCCTGGACAGGCGAACACTGAAGCTTTCTTT.

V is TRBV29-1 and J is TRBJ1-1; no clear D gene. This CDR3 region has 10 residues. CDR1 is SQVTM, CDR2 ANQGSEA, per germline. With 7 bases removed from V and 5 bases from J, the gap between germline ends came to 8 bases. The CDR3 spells CSAGWTEAFF. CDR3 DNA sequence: TGCAGCGCCGGGTGGACTGAAGCTTTCTTT. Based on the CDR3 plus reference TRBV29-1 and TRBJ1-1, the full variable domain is SAVISQKPSRDICQRGTSLTIQCQVDSQVTMMFWYRQQPGQSLTLIATANQGSEATYESGFVIDKFPISRPNLTFSTLTVSNMSPEDSSIYLCSAGWTEAFFGQGTRLTVV.